This record looks at one T cell receptor beta chain sequence and its context. This sample stems from a study of blood T cell repertoires in COVID-19. All enrollees were roughly 18 to 95 years old and from 24 US areas. Profiling relied on immunoSEQ multiplex PCR, and the TCRdb table lists in-frame clones only, not all of them. The sample shows under 200,000 clones, around four fifths of them seen only once. This sequence was found in a man aged 45-60 years who had recovered from COVID-19. The sequencing input was PBMCs or T cells enriched from blood (not recorded which).

CDR3: CASSVRTSPTDTQYF. CDR3 in DNA: TGTGCCAGCAGCGTCAGGACTAGTCCGACAGATACGCAGTATTTT. The rearrangement uses TRBV9 and TRBJ2-3, with TRBD2 identical over 7 bases. The junction had 6 bases not matched to a gene; V was cut back by 2 bases and J by 3 bases. CDR1 SGDLS and CDR2 YYNGEE come from the germline V gene. The CDR3 has 15 amino acids.